The 19 T cell receptor beta chains in this list originate from one sample, sequenced in a study of T cell repertoires in cytomegalovirus infection. Their antigens remain unidentified. TCRdb reprocessed the reads with MiXCR, giving one entry per CDR3 protein. The sample holds hundreds of thousands of distinct CDR3 sequences, approximately 33% seen once. The specimen was cultured PBMCs, collected from culture after CMV antigen stimulation. The receptors come from a human donor in good health (CMV status not recorded). Some clones in this sample may be carry-over from other donors' samples.

This clonotype was seen at least ten times. The chain employs TRBV7-2 and TRBJ1-1; D ambiguous. The germline V gene encodes CDR1 SGHTA and CDR2 FQGNSA. The CDR3 extends over 13 amino acids. V shed 5 bases and J shed 5 bases, with 12 bases lying between them. The CDR3 coding sequence is TGTGCCAGCAGCCTGCGTATGGCGACTGAAGCTTTCTTT. This sequence encodes CASSLRMATEAFF.

V and J are TRBV7-6 and TRBJ1-5; 9 bases match TRBD1. V lost 5 bases to trimming and J lost 4 bases; unmatched junction nucleotides: 9. Germline V lookup: CDR1 SGHVS, CDR2 FNYEAQ. CDR3 length equals 16 residues. The CDR3 DNA is TGTGCCAGCAGCCTCTCCGGGACAGGGACTAATCAGCCCCAGCATTTT. Its translation: CASSLSGTGTNQPQHF.

The rearrangement links TRBV7-6 to TRBJ2-5; D is perhaps TRBD2 (6 bases). Germline values: CDR1 SGHVS, CDR2 FNYEAQ. The CDR3 covers 14 residues. V lost 5 bases, J lost 4 bases, and 14 bases lay in between. For the CDR3, the DNA is TGTGCCAGCAGCCGGGAGTGGGGCGCAGAGACCCAGTACTTC. Protein sequence: CASSREWGAETQYF.

This clonotype was seen at least ten times. For the CDR3, the DNA is TGTGCCAGCAGCTTAGCGGTGGGCAGGGGGACTGAAGCTTTCTTT. Its translation: CASSLAVGRGTEAFF. V is TRBV7-6 and J is TRBJ1-1, with 7 bases identical to TRBD1. The CDR3 runs to 15 residues. J lost 5 bases, V lost 0 bases, and 6 bases had no gene match. Germline CDR1 reads SGHVS; CDR2 reads FNYEAQ.

This clonotype was seen only once. V and J are TRBV5-1 and TRBJ1-5, with 9 bases matching TRBD1. V shed 4 bases, J shed 5 bases, and the junction held 7 bases outside the gene matches. CDR3 length equals 15 residues. Germline CDR1 is SGHRS and CDR2 is YFSETQ. In DNA, the CDR3 is TGCGCCAGCAGCCTGGGACAGGGCCCCTATCAGCCCCAGCATTTT. This translates into CASSLGQGPYQPQHF.

The V and J genes are TRBV11-2 and TRBJ2-7; D perhaps matches TRBD1 (6 bases). Germline CDR1 reads SGHAT; CDR2 reads FQNNGV. CDR3 length: 13 residues. V was clipped by 3 bases and J by 1 base, with 7 bases between them. This chain's CDR3 is CASSFGTSYEQYF. In nucleotides, the CDR3 is TGTGCCAGCAGCTTCGGGACATCCTACGAGCAGTACTTC.

The rearrangement links TRBV11-1 to TRBJ2-7; tentative D call: TRBD1 (5 bases). V was trimmed by 2 bases and J by 2 bases, leaving 13 bases between them. This CDR3 is built from 15 residues. Germline V gene lookup returns CDR1 SGHAT and CDR2 FQDESV (reference sequence). The chain's CDR3 is CASSLRGSATYEQYF. The CDR3 coding sequence is TGTGCCAGCAGCTTAAGGGGCTCGGCGACCTACGAGCAGTACTTC.

J is TRBJ1-6 and V is TRBV11-2, with D uncertain. Germline-derived CDR1 and CDR2 are SGHAT and FQNNGV. CDR3 size: 17 residues. V was pared by 2 bases and J by 8 bases, with 19 bases between. The CDR3 loop is CASSLIVPGIRHSPLHF. Here the CDR3 DNA reads TGTGCCAGCAGCTTAATAGTACCCGGGATAAGGCATTCACCCCTCCACTTT.

This clonotype was seen more than once but under ten times. The chain is built from TRBV28 and TRBJ2-3, with D perhaps TRBD1 (6 bases). Trimming removed 3 bases at V and 6 bases at J, with 13 bases between. The CDR3 contains 14 residues. The germline V gene encodes CDR1 MDHEN and CDR2 SYDVKM. The CDR3 DNA reads as TGTGCCAGCAGTTTTTCCCGGGGACACGATACGCAGTATTTT. It encodes CASSFSRGHDTQYF.

V gene TRBV5-4 combines with J gene TRBJ2-1; 10 nucleotides line up with TRBD2. Per the germline V gene, CDR1 is SGHNT and CDR2 is YYREEE (reference sequence). The CDR3 runs 15 residues. Losses at the gene ends were 4 bases for V and 6 bases for J; bases not matched to a gene: 7. CDR3 sequence reads: CASSPRAGGINEQFF. CDR3 sequence (DNA): TGTGCCAGCAGCCCGCGAGCGGGGGGGATCAATGAGCAGTTCTTC.

V gene TRBV6-6 combines with J gene TRBJ1-2, with 7 bases fitting TRBD1. V lost 5 bases to trimming and J lost 7 bases; unmatched junction nucleotides: 4. The CDR3 length is 12 residues. Looked up from germline, CDR1 is MNHNY and CDR2 is SVGAGI (reference sequence). The CDR3 DNA reads TGTGCCAGCAGTACTACAGGGGTTGGCTACACCTTC. Translation gives CASSTTGVGYTF.

The chain joins TRBV4-1 to TRBJ2-3, with no clear D. CDR3 length equals 16 residues. CDR1 is MGHRA and CDR2 is YSYEKL in the germline V gene. V shed 0 bases and J shed 2 bases, with 12 bases lying between them. CDR3 sequence (DNA): TGCGCCAGCAGCCAAGATTCGGCGGTCAACACAGATACGCAGTATTTT. Protein: CASSQDSAVNTDTQYF.

DNA for the CDR3: TGTGCCAGCAGCTTAGAGGGGGTTTCACCCCTCCACTTT. It is translated as CASSLEGVSPLHF. The J gene is TRBJ1-6, the V gene TRBV7-2; weak D call: TRBD1 (6 bases). Trimming removed 1 base at V and 9 bases at J, with 7 bases between. Germline CDR1 and CDR2: SGHTA and FQGNSA. The CDR3 totals 13 residues. The entire variable domain, with the rest obtained from reference TRBV7-2 and TRBJ1-6, is as follows: GAGVSQSPSNKVTEKGKDVELRCDPISGHTALYWYRQSLGQGLEFLIYFQGNSAPDKSGLPSDRFSAERTGGSVSTLTIQRTQQEDSAVYLCASSLEGVSPLHFGNGTRLTVT.

To note about this clonotype: Germline is not matched at one junction end, which may reflect a read error. This chain uses TRBV6-1 with TRBJ2-1; D ambiguous. CDR3 length: 11 residues. Germline values: CDR1 MNHNS, CDR2 SASEGT. CDR3 nucleotides: TGTGCCAGCACCGAAGCAATACGGCACCACTTC. It yields the protein CASTEAIRHHF.

This clonotype was seen repeatedly, ten times or more. The chain employs TRBV7-2 and TRBJ2-7; D is undetermined. Germline values: CDR1 SGHTA, CDR2 FQGNSA. This CDR3 spans 14 amino acids. Trimming pared 5 bases from V and 4 bases from J, leaving 15 bases between. The CDR3 loop reads CASSPIFGPYEQYF. The CDR3 bases are TGTGCCAGCAGCCCCATATTCGGGCCGTACGAGCAGTACTTC.

The chain uses TRBV15 and TRBJ2-3; tentative D call: TRBD2 (7 bases). V was cut by 5 bases and J by 4 bases, with 19 bases left in between. Germline values: CDR1 LNHNV, CDR2 YYDKDF (reference sequence). This CDR3 is 16 amino acids long. In DNA, the CDR3 is TGTGCCACCAGCCCGTTGAGGGGGGGCAGGGCAGATACGCAGTATTTT. Translating gives CATSPLRGGRADTQYF.

This clonotype was counted ten times or more. The chain joins TRBV7-2 to TRBJ2-3, with TRBD2 matching over 8 bases. This CDR3 comprises 18 residues. The germline V gene encodes CDR1 SGHTA and CDR2 FQGNSA. V lost 5 bases and J lost 4; bases outside the gene matches: 17. The CDR3 coding sequence is TGTGCCAGCAGCCCCTGGGGTGGCGGGGGGTTGATAGCAGATACGCAGTATTTT. Its protein is CASSPWGGGGLIADTQYF.

This clonotype was seen a few times. V is TRBV7-6 and J is TRBJ1-1, with no clear D. The CDR3 loop spans 16 amino acids. Per the germline V gene, CDR1 is SGHVS and CDR2 is FNYEAQ. V lost 5 bases, J lost 3 bases, and 19 bases lay in between. CDR3 loop: CASSRSSHLGDTEAFF. CDR3 nucleotide sequence: TGTGCCAGCAGCCGAAGCAGTCATTTAGGAGACACTGAAGCTTTCTTT.

The chain carries TRBV4-1 and TRBJ2-5; maybe TRBD2 (6 bases). V lost 2 bases to trimming and J lost 3 bases, with 13 bases between them. The CDR3 covers 15 residues. CDR1 and CDR2 from the germline V gene are MGHRA and YSYEKL. As DNA, the CDR3 is TGCGCCAGCAGCCAACCCGCGGGACTCAAAGAGACCCAGTACTTC. This translates into CASSQPAGLKETQYF.